The 24 T cell receptor beta chains reported below all come from one sample, sequenced in a study of T cells after yellow fever vaccination. TCRdb recomputed calls from the 5' RACE reads with MiXCR, one row per CDR3 protein. The table shows 300,000 to 400,000 distinct CDR3 sequences, with roughly 10% occurring only once. The sample here was CD4+ T cells sorted from PBMCs, taken 45 days after the yellow fever booster vaccination. These receptors came from a man younger than 30 who received the YFV17D yellow fever vaccine.

This clonotype was picked up a small number of times. The chain employs TRBV2 and TRBJ2-1; possibly TRBD1 or TRBD2 for D (7 bases each). V lost 3 bases, J lost 0 bases, and 27 bases lay in between. Germline CDR1 is SNHLY and CDR2 is FYNNEI. The CDR3 contains 21 residues. The CDR3 DNA reads as TGTGCCAGCAGTGAGATTCCCAGGGGGTTCTCGGGGGGAAGCTCCTACAATGAGCAGTTCTTC. Protein: CASSEIPRGFSGGSSYNEQFF.

The sample holds many counts of this clonotype. J is TRBJ1-1 and V is TRBV15; D is undetermined. Per the germline V gene, CDR1 is LNHNV and CDR2 is YYDKDF (reference sequence). The CDR3 contains 13 residues. Between the trimmed V and J ends, which lost 0 bases and 6 bases, there was a span of 8 bases. Here the CDR3 DNA reads TGTGCCACCAGCAGAGATCACGGGGCTGAAGCTTTCTTT. It is translated as CATSRDHGAEAFF.

This clonotype turned up a few times. The chain uses TRBV4-1 and TRBJ2-5; either TRBD1 or TRBD2 may fit D (5 bases each). V shed 0 bases and J shed 5 bases, with 19 bases lying between them. Germline-derived CDR1 and CDR2 are MGHRA and YSYEKL. The CDR3 totals 17 residues. The CDR3 is CASSQDTGTLLKETQYF. The CDR3 nucleotides read TGCGCCAGCAGCCAAGATACGGGGACCCTATTGAAGGAGACCCAGTACTTC.

This clonotype has more than one count but fewer than ten. CDR3 bases: TGTGCCAGCAGGAAATCAGGGACCGATGGCTACACCTTC. Translation: CASRKSGTDGYTF. The chain links TRBV11-2 to TRBJ1-2; D possibly corresponds to TRBD1 (5 bases). CDR1 SGHAT and CDR2 FQNNGV come from the germline V gene. This CDR3 comprises 13 residues. V was clipped by 6 bases and J by 6 bases, with 14 bases between them.

The chain recombines TRBV19 with TRBJ2-7, with D possibly TRBD1 on 5 matching bases. Trimming removed 3 bases at V and 6 bases at J, with 12 bases between. This CDR3 region has 13 residues. CDR1 is LNHDA, CDR2 SQIVND, per germline (reference sequence). The CDR3 bases are TGTGCCAGTAGTATTGGTCAGGGAACCGAGCAGTACTTC. Its protein is CASSIGQGTEQYF.

This clonotype was detected a few times. The chain is built from TRBV5-1 and TRBJ1-2; D is uncertain. CDR1 is SGHRS, CDR2 YFSETQ, per germline. V was shortened by 2 bases and J by 0 bases, with 5 bases between the two germline ends. This CDR3 is built from 13 residues. DNA for the CDR3: TGCGCCAGCAGCTTCTCAGCTAACTATGGCTACACCTTC. It is translated as CASSFSANYGYTF.

V is TRBV27 and J is TRBJ2-5; D remains ambiguous. This CDR3 comprises 13 residues. Germline-derived CDR1 and CDR2 are MNHEY and SMNVEV (reference sequence). V was shortened by 8 bases and J by 5 bases, with 15 bases between the two germline ends. The CDR3 spells CASGVWAGETQYF. The CDR3 DNA is TGTGCCAGCGGGGTGTGGGCCGGGGAGACCCAGTACTTC.

This clonotype was counted a few times. The rearrangement joins TRBV11-2 to TRBJ2-5; weak D call: TRBD1 (6 bases). Trimming took off 7 bases at V and 3 bases at J, with 42 bases between the two ends. Germline CDR1 is SGHAT and CDR2 is FQNNGV. The CDR3 covers 23 residues. CDR3 coding DNA: TGTGCCAGCAAGTCAGGGTCCCTTAGACAAGACAGGCTGTCAACCCCCGAAAAAGAGACCCAGTACTTC. It codes for CASKSGSLRQDRLSTPEKETQYF.

This chain joins TRBV4-2 and TRBJ2-3, with D unresolved. Trimming removed 1 base at V and 2 bases at J, with 7 bases between. The germline V gene has CDR1 LGHNA and CDR2 YNFKEQ. CDR3 length equals 14 residues. The DNA of the CDR3 is TGTGCCAGCAGCCAAGGTGGGCCCACAGATACGCAGTATTTT. Protein product: CASSQGGPTDTQYF.

This clonotype turned up a few times. The chain combines TRBV20-1 with TRBJ2-5, with D hard to call. This CDR3 region has 13 residues. V gave up 1 base and J gave up 7 bases, with 13 bases separating them. Germline V gene sequence: CDR1 DFQATT, CDR2 SNEGSKA (reference sequence). The CDR3: CSARVDTFGTQYF. The CDR3 bases are TGCAGTGCTAGAGTTGACACCTTCGGGACCCAGTACTTC.

This clonotype was recorded a few times. The J gene is TRBJ2-4, the V gene TRBV20-1; 9 positions match TRBD2. CDR3 length equals 14 residues. V gave up 6 bases and J gave up 3 bases; unmatched junction bases: 6. From germline, CDR1 is DFQATT and CDR2 SNEGSKA (reference sequence). This CDR3 reads CSANLAGNKNIQYF. As DNA, the CDR3 is TGCAGTGCAAACCTAGCGGGGAACAAAAACATTCAGTACTTC.

At least ten counts were recorded for this clonotype. The chain recombines TRBV19 with TRBJ1-1; possible D gene TRBD1, 6 bases. The length of the CDR3 is 17 residues. Germline V gene lookup returns CDR1 LNHDA and CDR2 SQIVND (reference sequence). With 7 bases removed from V and 5 bases from J, the gap between germline ends came to 26 bases. The CDR3, as DNA: TGTGCCAGTAAAAATCCACAGGTCTCGGGGGCTGGGACTGAAGCTTTCTTT. This encodes CASKNPQVSGAGTEAFF.

This clonotype was recorded at least ten times. This chain joins TRBV18 and TRBJ2-2; 10 bases are a match to TRBD1. The junction had 2 bases not matched to a gene; V was cut back by 1 base and J by 3 bases. The germline V gene encodes CDR1 KGHSH and CDR2 LQKENI. The CDR3 loop spans 16 amino acids. The CDR3 DNA sequence: TGTGCCAGCTCACCACGCGGACAGGGGGACACCGGGGAGCTGTTTTTT. As protein: CASSPRGQGDTGELFF.

V and J are TRBV29-1 and TRBJ2-6; D is perhaps TRBD2 (5 bases). The V and J ends lost 4 bases and 2 bases respectively, with 6 bases between them. Germline V lookup: CDR1 SQVTM, CDR2 ANQGSEA. This CDR3 is 13 amino acids long. CDR3 in amino acids: CSVAGAGANVLTF. The CDR3 nucleotides are TGCAGCGTTGCCGGGGCTGGGGCCAACGTCCTGACTTTC. Full variable domain (missing parts from reference TRBV29-1 and TRBJ2-6): SAVISQKPSRDICQRGTSLTIQCQVDSQVTMMFWYRQQPGQSLTLIATANQGSEATYESGFVIDKFPISRPNLTFSTLTVSNMSPEDSSIYLCSVAGAGANVLTFGAGSRLTVL.

This clonotype has only a few counts. The rearrangement joins TRBV18 to TRBJ1-4; D uncertain. This CDR3 region has 15 residues. The V gene's germline CDR1 is KGHSH and CDR2 LQKENI. Between the trimmed V and J ends, which lost 3 bases and 4 bases, there was a span of 12 bases. CDR3 nucleotides: TGTGCCAGCTCACCGTCCCAGCTTATTAATGAAAAACTGTTTTTT. This codes for CASSPSQLINEKLFF. The entire variable domain, with the rest obtained from reference TRBV18 and TRBJ1-4, is as follows: NAGVMQNPRHLVRRRGQEARLRCSPMKGHSHVYWYRQLPEEGLKFMVYLQKENIIDESGMPKERFSAEFPKEGPSILRIQQVVRGDSAAYFCASSPSQLINEKLFFGSGTQLSVL.

This clonotype was picked up a small number of times. The genes are TRBV10-3 and TRBJ1-6; no clear D gene. CDR3 length equals 14 residues. CDR1 is ENHRY and CDR2 is SYGVKD in the germline V gene. The germline V and J ends were trimmed by 10 bases and 7 bases, with 17 bases remaining between them. The CDR3: CATTPSNGNSPLHF. For the CDR3, the DNA is TGTGCCACGACGCCGTCGAACGGGAATTCACCCCTCCACTTT.

This clonotype was seen repeatedly, ten times or more. The chain recombines TRBV3-1 with TRBJ1-2; perhaps TRBD1 as D (5 bases). In germline, CDR1 is LGHDT, CDR2 YNNKEL (reference sequence). V was cut by 6 bases and J by 1 base, with 9 bases left in between. The CDR3 runs to 13 residues. The CDR3 sequence is CASSQDINYGYTF. The CDR3 DNA is TGTGCCAGCAGTCAGGACATTAACTATGGCTACACCTTC. The variable domain in full, with the rest retrieved from reference TRBV3-1 and TRBJ1-2, is DTAVSQTPKYLVTQMGNDKSIKCEQNLGHDTMYWYKQDSKKFLKIMFSYNNKELIINETVPNRFSPKSPDKAHLNLHINSLELGDSAVYFCASSQDINYGYTFGSGTRLTVV.

CDR3 amino acids: CASSLEVGPEKLFF. Written as DNA, the CDR3 is TGTGCCAGCAGCTTAGAAGTGGGTCCAGAAAAACTGTTTTTT. The chain carries TRBV7-9 and TRBJ1-4, with no clear D. The CDR3 covers 14 residues. V was pared by 1 base and J by 8 bases, with 11 bases between. Germline CDR1 SEHNR, CDR2 FQNEAQ (reference sequence).

This clonotype showed up just a few times. J is TRBJ2-1 and V is TRBV12-3 or TRBV12-4; the match to TRBD2 covers 9 bases. CDR3 length equals 14 residues. V lost 3 bases and J lost 7; bases outside the gene matches: 4. The CDR3 nucleotides are TGTGCCAGCAGTTTTAGCGGGGGAAAGAATGAGCAGTTCTTC. Amino acid sequence: CASSFSGGKNEQFF.

This clonotype was seen a handful of times. The CDR3 reads CASSQVPGRSYNEQFF. The CDR3 nucleotides are TGCGCCAGCAGCCAAGTCCCGGGGCGGTCCTACAATGAGCAGTTCTTC. V is TRBV4-3 and J is TRBJ2-1; perhaps D is TRBD1 or TRBD2 (5 bases each). Germline V gives CDR1 LGHNA, CDR2 YSLEER. There are 16 residues in the CDR3. The V gene lost 1 base and the J gene lost 1 base, with 11 bases spanning the gap.

The genes are TRBV5-6 and TRBJ2-7, with D possibly being TRBD1 (6 bases). Germline V gene data show CDR1 as SGHDT and CDR2 as YYEEEE. The V end lost 4 bases, the J end lost 0 bases, and 14 bases lay between the germline ends. The CDR3 is made up of 15 amino acids. CDR3 bases: TGTGCCAGCAGCCTGACAGGTAGGAGCTCCTACGAGCAGTACTTC. It is translated as CASSLTGRSSYEQYF.

This clonotype was picked up a small number of times. The V and J genes are TRBV4-3 and TRBJ1-1, with D unclear. The germline V gene encodes CDR1 LGHNA and CDR2 YSLEER. Trimming removed 1 base from V and 1 base from J, with 7 bases in between. There are 14 residues in the CDR3. The CDR3 spells CASSQGGQNTEAFF. The CDR3 DNA sequence: TGCGCCAGCAGCCAAGGAGGCCAGAACACTGAAGCTTTCTTT.

This clonotype was observed a handful of times. The J gene is TRBJ1-5, the V gene TRBV28, with 7 bases fitting TRBD1. The CDR3 is 13 amino acids. Trimming took 5 bases from V and 7 from J; bases not matched to a gene: 5. Looked up from germline, CDR1 is MDHEN and CDR2 is SYDVKM. CDR3 in amino acids: CASSPWDSQPQHF. CDR3 nucleotide sequence: TGTGCCAGCAGTCCTTGGGACAGCCAGCCCCAGCATTTT.

At least ten counts were recorded for this clonotype. The genes are TRBV7-9 and TRBJ2-3, with 7 bases matching TRBD1. V lost 2 bases to trimming and J lost 2 bases; unmatched junction nucleotides: 7. The CDR3 runs 16 residues. Germline V gene lookup returns CDR1 SEHNR and CDR2 FQNEAQ (reference sequence). This CDR3 reads CASSLWTGKVTDTQYF. The DNA of the CDR3 is TGTGCCAGCAGCTTATGGACAGGCAAGGTCACAGATACGCAGTATTTT.